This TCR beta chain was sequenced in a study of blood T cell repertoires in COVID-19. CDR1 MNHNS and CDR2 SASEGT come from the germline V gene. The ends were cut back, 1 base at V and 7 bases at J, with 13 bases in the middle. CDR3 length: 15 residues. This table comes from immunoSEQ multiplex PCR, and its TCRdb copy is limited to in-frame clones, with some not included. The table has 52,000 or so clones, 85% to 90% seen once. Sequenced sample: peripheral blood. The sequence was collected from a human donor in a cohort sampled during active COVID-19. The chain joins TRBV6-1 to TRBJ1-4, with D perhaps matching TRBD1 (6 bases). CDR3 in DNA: TGTGCCAGCAGTGAAGTTATGGGGGCGCCTGAAAAACTGTTTTTT. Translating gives CASSEVMGAPEKLFF.